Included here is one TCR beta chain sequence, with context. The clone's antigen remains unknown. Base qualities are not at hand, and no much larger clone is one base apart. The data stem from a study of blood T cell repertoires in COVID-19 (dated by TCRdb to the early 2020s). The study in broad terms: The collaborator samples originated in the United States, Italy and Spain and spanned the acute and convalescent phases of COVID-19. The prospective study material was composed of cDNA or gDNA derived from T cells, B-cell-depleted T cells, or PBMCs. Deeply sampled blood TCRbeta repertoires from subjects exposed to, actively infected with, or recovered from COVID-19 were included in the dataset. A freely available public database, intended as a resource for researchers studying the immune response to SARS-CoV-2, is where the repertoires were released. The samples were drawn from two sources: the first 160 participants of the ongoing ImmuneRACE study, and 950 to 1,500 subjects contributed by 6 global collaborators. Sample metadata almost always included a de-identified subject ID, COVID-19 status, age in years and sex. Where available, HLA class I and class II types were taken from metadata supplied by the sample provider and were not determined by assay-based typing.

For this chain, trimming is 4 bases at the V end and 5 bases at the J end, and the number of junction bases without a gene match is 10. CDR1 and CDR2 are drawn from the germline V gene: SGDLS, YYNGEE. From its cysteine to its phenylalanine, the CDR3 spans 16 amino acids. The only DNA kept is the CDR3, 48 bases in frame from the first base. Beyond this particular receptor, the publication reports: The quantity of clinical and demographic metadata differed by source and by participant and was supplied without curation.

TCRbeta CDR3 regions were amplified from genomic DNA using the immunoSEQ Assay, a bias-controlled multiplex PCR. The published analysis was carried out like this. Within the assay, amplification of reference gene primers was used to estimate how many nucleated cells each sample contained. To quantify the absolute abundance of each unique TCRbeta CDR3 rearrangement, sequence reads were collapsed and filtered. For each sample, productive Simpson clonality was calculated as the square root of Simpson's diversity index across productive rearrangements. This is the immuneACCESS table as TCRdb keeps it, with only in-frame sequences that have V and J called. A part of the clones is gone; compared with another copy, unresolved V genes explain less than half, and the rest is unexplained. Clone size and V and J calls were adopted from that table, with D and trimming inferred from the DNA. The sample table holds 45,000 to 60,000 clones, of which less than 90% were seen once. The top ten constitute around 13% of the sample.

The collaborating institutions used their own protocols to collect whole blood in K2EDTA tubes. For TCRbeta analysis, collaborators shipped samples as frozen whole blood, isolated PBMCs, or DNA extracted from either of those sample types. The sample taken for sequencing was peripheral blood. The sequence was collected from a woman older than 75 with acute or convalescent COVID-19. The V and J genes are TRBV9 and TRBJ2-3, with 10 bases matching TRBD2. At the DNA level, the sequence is TGTGCCAGCAGCCCCCTGGCTAGCGGGGGAGGAGATACGCAGTATTTT. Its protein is CASSPLASGGGDTQYF.